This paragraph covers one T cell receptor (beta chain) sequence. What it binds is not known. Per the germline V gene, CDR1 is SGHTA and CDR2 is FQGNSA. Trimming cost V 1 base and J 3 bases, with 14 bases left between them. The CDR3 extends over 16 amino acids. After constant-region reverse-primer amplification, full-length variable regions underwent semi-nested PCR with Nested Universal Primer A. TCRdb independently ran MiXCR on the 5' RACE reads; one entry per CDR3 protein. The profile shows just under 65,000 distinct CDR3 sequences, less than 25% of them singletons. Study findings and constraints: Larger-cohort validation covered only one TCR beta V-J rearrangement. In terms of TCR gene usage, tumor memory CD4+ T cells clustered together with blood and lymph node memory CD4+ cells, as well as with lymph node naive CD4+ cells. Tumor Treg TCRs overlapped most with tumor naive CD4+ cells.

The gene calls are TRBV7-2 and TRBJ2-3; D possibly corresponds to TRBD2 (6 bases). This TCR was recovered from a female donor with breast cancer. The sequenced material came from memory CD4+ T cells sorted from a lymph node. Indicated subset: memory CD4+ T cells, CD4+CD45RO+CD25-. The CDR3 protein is CASSLDSNGSTDTQYF. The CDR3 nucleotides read TGTGCCAGCAGCTTAGATTCTAACGGGAGTACAGATACGCAGTATTTT.